The 18 T cell receptor beta chains listed next were all sequenced from one sample in a study of T cell responses to AZD1222 COVID-19 vaccine. Measured with immunoSEQ multiplex PCR; TCRdb has only the in-frame clones, and not every one. This sample has roughly 120,000 clones; roughly nine tenths occur once, and the top ten carry under 3%. The sample was peripheral blood, taken 28 days after the second AZD1222 dose. These receptors were collected from an adult who received the AZD1222 COVID-19 vaccine.

The chain employs TRBV9 and TRBJ1-4, with TRBD1 identical over 7 bases. CDR3 length: 14 amino acids. V was clipped by 3 bases and J by 5 bases; unmatched bases: 4. Germline assignment: CDR1 SGDLS and CDR2 YYNGEE. In DNA, the CDR3 is TGTGCCAGCAGCGCCAGGGGGGAGAATGAAAAACTGTTTTTT. It yields the protein CASSARGENEKLFF.

This chain connects TRBV11-2 to TRBJ2-3; 7 bases are shared with TRBD2. V was clipped by 4 bases and J by 6 bases; unmatched bases: 1. The CDR3 is 12 residues long. Looked up from germline, CDR1 is SGHAT and CDR2 is FQNNGV. CDR3 residues: CASSWGGDTQYF. The CDR3 region has the DNA TGTGCCAGCAGCTGGGGGGGGGATACGCAGTATTTT.

This clone was counted a few times. Other DNA sequences within the sample encode an identical CDR3. The chain couples TRBV11-2 to TRBJ1-6; D uncertain. The CDR3 contains 13 residues. The germline V gene encodes CDR1 SGHAT and CDR2 FQNNGV. V gave up 3 bases and J gave up 4 bases, with 4 bases separating them. The chain's CDR3 is CASSLDYNSPLHF. The CDR3, as DNA: TGTGCCAGCAGCTTGGATTATAATTCACCCCTCCACTTT.

This clone was recorded only once. The chain is built from TRBV5-1 and TRBJ2-5; no clear D gene. V lost 0 bases and J lost 1, with 10 bases in between. The CDR3 extends over 15 amino acids. Germline-derived CDR1 and CDR2 are SGHRS and YFSETQ. Written as DNA, the CDR3 is TGCGCCAGCAGCTTGGAACATGGATTCCAAGAGACCCAGTACTTC. Encoded protein: CASSLEHGFQETQYF.

This chain uses TRBV11-1 with TRBJ1-4; TRBD1 might be the D (5 bases). Germline CDR1 reads SGHAT; CDR2 reads FQDESV (reference sequence). Trimming removed 5 bases from V and 10 bases from J, with 17 bases in between. The CDR3 loop spans 14 amino acids. The DNA of the CDR3 is TGTGCCAGCAGCCTTGGGACCTGGACGGGAAAACTGTTTTTT. This translates into CASSLGTWTGKLFF.

V is TRBV4-3 and J is TRBJ1-6, with no clear D. V lost 7 bases and J lost 4, with 5 bases in between. CDR1 and CDR2 (germline): LGHNA, YSLEER. This CDR3 spans 12 amino acids. For the CDR3, the DNA is TGCGCCAGCAACGGGTATAATTCACCCCTCCACTTT. Its translation is CASNGYNSPLHF.

V and J are TRBV6-5 and TRBJ1-2; tentative D call: TRBD1 (6 bases). Per the germline V gene, CDR1 is MNHEY and CDR2 is SVGAGI. V shed 7 bases and J shed 8 bases, with 23 bases lying between them. There are 15 residues in the CDR3. This CDR3 reads CASIDRAGASGGYTF. CDR3 nucleotide sequence: TGTGCCAGCATAGATCGGGCAGGGGCATCGGGAGGCTACACCTTC.

The gene calls are TRBV28 and TRBJ1-1; D ambiguous. Germline loops: CDR1 MDHEN, CDR2 SYDVKM. The CDR3 has 13 amino acids. Trimming pared 7 bases from V and 4 bases from J, leaving 13 bases between. The CDR3 loop reads CASIVEVGTEAFF. The CDR3 DNA reads as TGTGCCAGCATAGTGGAGGTTGGCACTGAAGCTTTCTTT.

The CDR3 reads CASKQGAGGYTF. The CDR3 region has the DNA TGTGCCAGCAAACAGGGGGCCGGAGGCTACACCTTC. J is TRBJ1-2 and V is TRBV7-2; 9 nucleotides align to TRBD1. CDR1 is SGHTA, CDR2 FQGNSA, per germline. This CDR3 is built from 12 residues. J was trimmed by 8 bases and V by 7 bases; bases with no gene match: 5. Drawing the rest from reference TRBV7-2 and TRBJ1-2, the complete variable domain is GAGVSQSPSNKVTEKGKDVELRCDPISGHTALYWYRQSLGQGLEFLIYFQGNSAPDKSGLPSDRFSAERTGGSVSTLTIQRTQQEDSAVYLCASKQGAGGYTFGSGTRLTVV.

The genes are TRBV9 and TRBJ1-4, with 9 nucleotides matching TRBD1. Trimming took 4 bases from V and 8 from J; bases not matched to a gene: 12. CDR3 size: 16 residues. Germline CDR1 and CDR2: SGDLS and YYNGEE. DNA for the CDR3: TGTGCCAGCAGCCCGAGACCGACAGGGGGAGGCGAAAAACTGTTTTTT. Encoded protein: CASSPRPTGGGEKLFF. The full variable domain, in which reference TRBV9 and TRBJ1-4 provide the parts outside the CDR3, is DSGVTQTPKHLITATGQRVTLRCSPRSGDLSVYWYQQSLDQGLQFLIQYYNGEERAKGNILERFSAQQFPDLHSELNLSSLELGDSALYFCASSPRPTGGGEKLFFGSGTQLSVL.

The table lists this clone with a count of one. This chain joins TRBV6-2 or TRBV6-3 and TRBJ1-4; D not resolved. Trimming took off 0 bases at V and 1 base at J, with 0 bases between the two ends. CDR1 and CDR2 (germline): MNHEY, SVGEGT. The CDR3 runs 13 residues. The CDR3 is CASSYSTNEKLFF. CDR3 nucleotide sequence: TGTGCCAGCAGTTACTCAACTAATGAAAAACTGTTTTTT.

The CDR3 DNA sequence: TGCGCCAGCAGCCAGGCGGCCGGACAGGGGAACTATGGCTACACCTTC. Amino acids: CASSQAAGQGNYGYTF. V usage is TRBV4-3 and J usage is TRBJ1-2; TRBD1 agrees at 9 bases. J gave up 2 bases and V 3 bases, and 7 bases lay outside the gene matches. Germline V lookup: CDR1 LGHNA, CDR2 YSLEER. This CDR3 comprises 16 residues.

The chain couples TRBV3-1 (or the pseudogene TRBV3-2) to TRBJ2-2, with D tentatively TRBD2 (6 bases). This CDR3 contains 15 residues. The ends were cut back, 4 bases at V and 0 bases at J, with 9 bases in the middle. The germline CDR1 and CDR2 sequences are LGHDT and YNNKEL (reference sequence). CDR3 region: CASSLGLPNTGELFF. CDR3 DNA sequence: TGTGCCAGCAGCCTGGGACTTCCGAACACCGGGGAGCTGTTTTTT.

J is TRBJ2-2 and V is TRBV27, with D perhaps given as TRBD1 or TRBD2 (5 bases each). CDR1 and CDR2 from the germline V gene are MNHEY and SMNVEV (reference sequence). With 6 bases removed from V and 6 bases from J, the gap between germline ends came to 23 bases. The CDR3 has 17 residues. The CDR3 spells CASRALGHSGNSGELFF. The CDR3, as DNA: TGTGCCAGCAGGGCCTTAGGACACTCCGGGAATTCCGGGGAGCTGTTTTTT.

The chain carries TRBV6-2 or TRBV6-3 and TRBJ1-6; 9 bases fit TRBD1. Germline trimming cut 3 bases from V and 7 bases from J; bases unmatched to any gene: 10. This CDR3 spans 17 amino acids. Germline V gives CDR1 MNHEY, CDR2 SVGEGT. The CDR3 region is CASSYGNRGRLNSPLHF. The CDR3 nucleotides are TGTGCCAGCAGTTATGGGAACAGGGGGCGGTTGAATTCACCCCTCCACTTT.

The chain joins TRBV6-5 to TRBJ1-4, with a weak D call TRBD1 (5 bases). V lost 4 bases to trimming and J lost 0 bases, with 9 bases between them. Germline V CDR1 and CDR2: MNHEY, SVGAGI. The CDR3 contains 15 residues. The CDR3 sequence: CASSFGAATNEKLFF. For the CDR3, the DNA is TGTGCCAGCAGTTTCGGGGCGGCAACTAATGAAAAACTGTTTTTT.

The chain recombines TRBV3-1 (or the pseudogene TRBV3-2) with TRBJ2-1; 8 bases are a match to TRBD2. Per germline, CDR1 LGHDT and CDR2 YNNKEL (reference sequence). This CDR3 has 15 amino acids. V dropped 3 bases and J dropped 2; count of bases not matched to a gene: 3. The chain's CDR3 is CASSHGRGTYNEQFF. The CDR3 coding sequence is TGTGCCAGCAGCCACGGGAGGGGTACCTACAATGAGCAGTTCTTC.

The chain has TRBV6-2 or TRBV6-3 and TRBJ2-2; perhaps TRBD2 as D (6 bases). The CDR3 runs 15 residues. With 3 bases removed from V and 0 bases from J, the gap between germline ends came to 8 bases. The V gene's germline CDR1 is MNHEY and CDR2 SVGEGT. In nucleotides, the CDR3 is TGTGCCAGCAGTTATAGCGGCCCGAACACCGGGGAGCTGTTTTTT. It is translated as CASSYSGPNTGELFF.